This TCR beta chain was captured in a study of shared clonotypes between healthy human individuals. Study as a whole: Every donor yielded three CD4 naive, three CD4 memory, two CD8 naive and one CD8 memory plate. Study-wide points: Generally, naive subsets (rather than memory subsets) showed larger estimated richness. Naive CD4 clonotypes were shared across a few donors at 4% to 5%.

Each PCR replicate from the sorted subsets contained about 200 ng DNA, which is 25,000 to 30,000 T cell genomes. The repertoire was sequenced with immunoSEQ multiplex PCR; TCRdb's copy has only in-frame clones and lacks some. The table lists approximately 1.9 million clones, roughly 95% of them singletons. Naive CD8 isolation took CD45RO-negative cells positively selected for CCR7 and excluded terminally differentiated effector memory CD45RA+ cells. V gave up 6 bases and J gave up 5 bases, with 17 bases separating them. In germline, CDR1 is MGHDK, CDR2 SYGVNS. The CDR3 totals 15 residues. Regarding this clone: Its antigen is unknown.

This clonotype was obtained from a man aged 18 to 30 in good health. Some clones in this sample may be carry-over from other donors' samples. V and J are TRBV25-1 and TRBJ1-5; D gene uncertain. The source material was naive CD8+ T cells from PBMCs. This CDR3 is CASSGDSGFDQPQHF. The CDR3 bases are TGTGCCAGCAGCGGCGACTCGGGATTTGATCAGCCCCAGCATTTT.